This is a list of T cell receptor beta chains from one sample in a study of blood T cell repertoires in COVID-19. Generated by immunoSEQ multiplex PCR, the TCRdb table keeps only in-frame clones and is missing some. Altogether around 26,000 clones are present, approximately 78% being singletons, with the ten largest covering about 9.4%. Sequenced: peripheral blood. The receptor set was obtained from a human donor in a cohort sampled during active COVID-19. The conserved cysteine and the conserved F or W are not part of the CDR3 here.

j_gene | v_gene | CDR3aa
TRBJ2-5 | TRBV7-2 | ASSRIAVQETQY
TRBJ2-7 | TRBV11-3 | ASSLGLAGGPYEQY
TRBJ1-6 | TRBV19 | ASSVPQGRNSPLH
TRBJ1-5 | TRBV19 | ASSIEGMVPQH
TRBJ1-1 | TRBV19 | ASRQGTEAF
TRBJ1-5 | TRBV28 | ASTPWGGHQPQH
TRBJ2-7 | TRBV11-1 | ASSLERGSGYEQY
TRBJ1-1 | TRBV7-9 | ASSLGDRSTF
TRBJ2-7 | TRBV5-1 | ASMSQSSSYEQY
TRBJ2-2 | TRBV11-2 | ASSLVRSGGNTGELF
TRBJ1-4 | TRBV5-8 | ASSLSAGINEKLF
TRBJ2-3 | TRBV27 | ATAGRATDTQY
TRBJ2-7 | TRBV10-3 | AISVGTSGYEQY
TRBJ1-2 | TRBV19 | ASRQSGYT
TRBJ2-7 | TRBV4-2 | ASSQGTSGEPSYEQY
TRBJ2-1 | TRBV19 | ASKRRTGDNEQF
TRBJ1-1 | TRBV3-1/TRBV3-2 | ASSQNRGQGNTEAF
TRBJ2-3 | TRBV19 | ASSILPGVNTDTQY
TRBJ2-2 | TRBV7-9 | ASSITSRLRDTGELF
TRBJ2-5 | TRBV7-6 | ASSLAEAEGETQY
TRBJ1-3 | TRBV7-9 | ASSSFQGDDGNTIY
TRBJ2-1 | TRBV6-4 | ASSRTGGNEQF
TRBJ2-5 | TRBV7-9 | ASSFQGFAGYETQY
TRBJ2-3 | TRBV7-6 | ASSSRGRGGTDTQY
TRBJ2-5 | TRBV9 | ASSLGTVRETQY
TRBJ1-3 | TRBV2 | ASRVDSTFSGNTIY
TRBJ1-1 | TRBV12-5 | ASGSGTGVAEAF
TRBJ1-2 | TRBV28 | ASRVPGQGRDGYT
TRBJ2-6 | TRBV5-1 | ASSSGQLSGANVLT
TRBJ2-2 | TRBV9 | ASSQLGAAGELF
TRBJ1-1 | TRBV12-3/TRBV12-4 | ASSYLWNTEAF
TRBJ2-2 | TRBV4-3 | ASSREGANTGELF
TRBJ2-5 | TRBV9 | ASSPGTSGETQY
TRBJ2-7 | TRBV7-6 | ASSLAARGGRDEQY
TRBJ2-5 | TRBV11-3 | ASTYAGQGETQY
TRBJ1-2 | TRBV18 | ASSPGANYGYT
TRBJ2-7 | TRBV19 | ASRNSGRGYEQY
TRBJ2-3 | TRBV19 | ASSIRGPPTDTQY
TRBJ1-5 | TRBV4-2 | ASSQTGFGNQPQH
TRBJ2-3 | TRBV6-5 | ASSRGTDTQY
TRBJ2-7 | TRBV7-2 | ASSPQGGVAYEQY
TRBJ2-5 | TRBV14 | ASSQDDSPGGSLQETQY
TRBJ1-4 | TRBV19 | ASSEEGEKLF
TRBJ2-1 | TRBV6-2/TRBV6-3 | ASSYATGGGISYNEQF
TRBJ2-7 | TRBV21-1 | ASSKGIEDRGSEQY
TRBJ2-1 | TRBV24-1 | ATSGEFSGRASYNEQF
TRBJ1-4 | TRBV5-6 | ASSWRGAGDLRKLF
TRBJ1-4 | TRBV6-2/TRBV6-3 | ASSSWRTVVEKLF
TRBJ1-5 | TRBV7-9 | AIEVVSNQPQH
TRBJ1-2 | TRBV9 | ASSVGLRVSDSLWDGYT
TRBJ2-2 | TRBV7-7 | ASSRSLPGQGSTGELF
TRBJ1-1 | TRBV7-9 | ASSVDRGVIEAF
TRBJ1-4 | TRBV11-2 | ASSLASRGFRDEKLF
TRBJ2-1 | TRBV20-1 | SANANNEQF
TRBJ1-4 | TRBV27 | ASSPVGEGNEKLF